This T cell receptor (beta chain) comes out of a study of T cells after somatic rescue of genetic block. The V gene lost 3 bases and the J gene lost 2 bases, with 11 bases spanning the gap. The CDR3 consists of 14 residues. CDR1 and CDR2 (germline): MDHEN, SYDVKM. Some clones are missing from TCRdb's copy, which holds only in-frame ones; the method was immunoSEQ multiplex PCR. Found here are 85,000 to 90,000 clones, 90% of them singletons; the top ten hold 1.5% to 2%. The chain has TRBV28 and TRBJ2-7; no firm D call. The sample was peripheral blood mononuclear cells (PBMCs). The clonotype originates from a woman aged 18-29 years. CDR3 bases: TGTGCCAGCAGTTTGGTCGGCGGAACCTACGAGCAGTACTTC. This translates into CASSLVGGTYEQYF.